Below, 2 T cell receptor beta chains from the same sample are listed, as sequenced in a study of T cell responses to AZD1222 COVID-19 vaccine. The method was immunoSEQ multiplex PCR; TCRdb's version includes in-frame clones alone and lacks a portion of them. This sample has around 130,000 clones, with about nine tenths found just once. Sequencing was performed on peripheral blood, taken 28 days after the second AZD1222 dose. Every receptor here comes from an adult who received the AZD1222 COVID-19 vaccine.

DNA for the CDR3: TGTGCCAGCAGTGAATTGGGCAGTGAGAATGAAAAACTGTTTTTT. This encodes CASSELGSENEKLFF. The chain couples TRBV25-1 to TRBJ1-4; D gene unclear. The length of the CDR3 is 15 residues. The V gene's germline CDR1 is MGHDK and CDR2 SYGVNS. V was shortened by 1 base and J by 5 bases, with 11 bases between the two germline ends.

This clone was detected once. The CDR3 is CASSVRVDTGELFF. The CDR3 coding sequence is TGTGCCAGCAGTGTACGGGTGGACACCGGGGAGCTGTTTTTT. This chain joins TRBV6-4 and TRBJ2-2, with D unresolved. The CDR3 contains 14 residues. V lost 4 bases and J 3 bases, leaving 9 bases between the germline ends. Germline V gene lookup returns CDR1 MRHNA and CDR2 SNTAGT.